The next 19 T cell receptor beta chains were all read from a single sample in a study of blood T cells in healthy people across ages. With a J-beta primer mix and a sample-barcoded 5' primer, a second PCR ran roughly 6 to 11 cycles. TCRdb ran MiXCR on the 5' RACE reads and lists one entry per CDR3 protein. The sample shows 800,000 or so distinct CDR3 sequences, more than 20% of them seen only once. This sample also appeared in a second study, on T cells of mothers and their children.

The specimen was blood. The receptor set was obtained from a boy aged 10-17 years in good health.

The chain has TRBV12-3 or TRBV12-4 and TRBJ2-1; 10 nucleotides align to TRBD2. The V segment lost 2 bases and the J segment 5 bases; nucleotides outside the gene matches: 6. This CDR3 comprises 16 residues. The CDR3 sequence is CASSLPLAGVDNEQFF. In DNA form, the CDR3 reads TGTGCCAGCAGTTTACCCCTAGCGGGGGTCGACAATGAGCAGTTCTTC.

This clonotype came up a few times. The V call is TRBV4-1, the J call TRBJ2-7; 9 bases line up with TRBD2. Trimming cost V 0 bases and J 2 bases; bases outside gene matches: 5. There are 16 residues in the CDR3. Germline V gene sequence: CDR1 MGHRA, CDR2 YSYEKL. The CDR3 DNA reads TGCGCCAGCAGCCAAGATTGGCGGGAGGGAACCTACGAGCAGTACTTC. It is translated as CASSQDWREGTYEQYF.

The table lists this clonotype with a few counts. The chain couples TRBV15 to TRBJ2-5; TRBD2 might be the D (6 bases). V gave up 1 base and J gave up 5 bases, with 17 bases separating them. The CDR3 contains 16 residues. Looked up from germline, CDR1 is LNHNV and CDR2 is YYDKDF (reference sequence). CDR3 loop: CATSRGGEGVWETQYF. In DNA form, the CDR3 reads TGTGCCACCAGCAGAGGCGGGGAAGGTGTTTGGGAGACCCAGTACTTC. Full variable domain (missing parts from reference TRBV15 and TRBJ2-5): DAMVIQNPRYQVTQFGKPVTLSCSQTLNHNVMYWYQQKSSQAPKLLFHYYDKDFNNEADTPDNFQSRRPNTSFCFLDIRSPGLGDTAMYLCATSRGGEGVWETQYFGPGTRLLVL.

CDR3 protein: CASSQGQSYANEQFF. CDR3 DNA sequence: TGCGCCAGCAGCCAAGGTCAGTCCTACGCCAATGAGCAGTTCTTC. This chain uses TRBV4-3 with TRBJ2-1; no clear D. The germline V gene encodes CDR1 LGHNA and CDR2 YSLEER. Trimming removed 1 base at V and 6 bases at J, with 13 bases between. This CDR3 is 15 amino acids long.

This chain uses TRBV6-5 with TRBJ2-1; no clear D gene. The end of the DNA aligns better with TRBJ2-7, so the J call may be wrong. Looked up from germline, CDR1 is MNHEY and CDR2 is SVGAGI. The CDR3 is made up of 13 amino acids. The CDR3 here is CASSYSIGYEQYF. CDR3 bases: TGTGCCAGCAGTTACTCGATTGGTTACGAGCAGTACTTC.

In its sample, this clonotype was seen a few times. V and J are TRBV29-1 and TRBJ2-7, with 8 positions matching TRBD1. V shed 6 bases and J 3 bases; nucleotides not matched to a gene: 7. CDR1 is SQVTM and CDR2 is ANQGSEA in the germline V gene. The CDR3 length is 13 residues. The CDR3 sequence is CSVLLTGDYEQYF. The CDR3 bases are TGCAGCGTCCTTTTGACAGGGGACTACGAGCAGTACTTC.

V gene TRBV6-2 or TRBV6-3 combines with J gene TRBJ2-5, with 11 bases lining up with TRBD2. The J call could be wrong; TRBJ2-7 is a better fit for the DNA end. CDR3 length: 18 residues. CDR1 is MNHEY, CDR2 SVGEGT, per germline. The CDR3 spells CASSYDRASGGRTYEQYF. The CDR3 DNA reads TGTGCCAGCAGTTATGACAGGGCTAGCGGGGGGAGAACCTACGAGCAGTACTTC.

The chain employs TRBV30 and TRBJ2-1; D ambiguous. The CDR3 totals 13 residues. V lost 0 bases and J 6 bases, leaving 9 bases between the germline ends. Germline V gene data show CDR1 as GTSNPN and CDR2 as SVGIG (reference sequence). Here the CDR3 DNA reads TGTGCCTGGAGTGTGGGCAGGATCAATGAGCAGTTCTTC. This encodes CAWSVGRINEQFF.

The table lists this clonotype with a few counts. The rearrangement links TRBV15 to TRBJ1-4; D gene ambiguous. This CDR3 has 15 residues. Germline CDR1 reads LNHNV; CDR2 reads YYDKDF (reference sequence). V was cut by 1 base and J by 3 bases, with 9 bases left in between. The CDR3 region has the DNA TGTGCCACCAGCAGAGTCGGAGGGCCTAATGAAAAACTGTTTTTT. Its translation is CATSRVGGPNEKLFF.

The rearrangement joins TRBV7-9 to TRBJ2-1, with TRBD2 identical over 9 bases. V lost 7 bases, J lost 3 bases, and 7 bases stayed unmatched. CDR1 and CDR2 (germline): SEHNR, FQNEAQ (reference sequence). This CDR3 has 15 amino acids. CDR3 bases: TGTGCCAGCACCGCAGGGACTAGCTTCTACAATGAGCAGTTCTTC. This sequence encodes CASTAGTSFYNEQFF.

The chain carries TRBV4-3 and TRBJ2-5, with a possible D match to TRBD1 (6 bases). CDR1 and CDR2 from the germline V gene are LGHNA and YSLEER. The CDR3 has 17 amino acids. V was cut by 1 base and J by 3 bases, with 18 bases left in between. CDR3 bases: TGCGCCAGCAGCCAAGGCCCTTCGGGACACTCCGAAGAGACCCAGTACTTC. Its translation: CASSQGPSGHSEETQYF.

This clonotype was seen only a few times. The junction departs from the called germline gene at one end, perhaps through a read error. This chain joins TRBV29-1 and TRBJ2-1; D call uncertain. The V gene's germline CDR1 is SQVTM and CDR2 ANQGSEA. This CDR3 comprises 14 residues. The CDR3 sequence is CSSTQILPYNEQSF. The CDR3 bases are TGCAGCTCCACTCAGATACTTCCCTACAATGAGCAGTCCTTC.

This clonotype was observed a handful of times. Just one base apart from a much larger clone, this may be a read error. This chain connects TRBV5-1 to TRBJ2-2; TRBD2 is a possible D gene (5 bases). The CDR3 contains 15 residues. V dropped 2 bases and J dropped 1 base, with 9 bases sitting between them. The germline CDR1 and CDR2 sequences are SGHRS and YFSETQ. The DNA of the CDR3 is TGCGCCAGCAGCTTCGGACGGGGGAACACCGGGGAGCTGTTTTTT. Translation: CASSFGRGNTGELFF.

This clonotype has a single count. The CDR3: CSARAESSYNEQFF. In DNA, the CDR3 is TGCAGTGCTAGAGCGGAGAGCTCCTACAATGAGCAGTTCTTC. The chain couples TRBV20-1 to TRBJ2-1, with no clear D. The CDR3 contains 14 residues. Germline V gene lookup returns CDR1 DFQATT and CDR2 SNEGSKA (reference sequence). V gave up 1 base and J gave up 0 bases, with 7 bases separating them.

This rearrangement joins TRBV29-1 to TRBJ1-1; D perhaps matches TRBD1 (6 bases). This CDR3 is 15 amino acids long. Germline V gene sequence: CDR1 SQVTM, CDR2 ANQGSEA. The V gene lost 1 base and the J gene lost 0 bases, with 12 bases spanning the gap. The CDR3 region is CSVEGQGMVNTEAFF. For the CDR3, the DNA is TGCAGCGTTGAAGGGCAGGGGATGGTGAACACTGAAGCTTTCTTT.

This clonotype was counted between two and nine times. The rearrangement uses TRBV7-2 and TRBJ1-1, with TRBD1 matching over 7 bases. The CDR3 contains 15 residues. In germline, CDR1 is SGHTA, CDR2 FQGNSA. The J segment lost 3 bases and the V segment lost 4 bases, leaving 8 bases of the junction unmatched. The CDR3 region has the DNA TGTGCCAGCAGCTCCCTGGAGGGGGCGGACACTGAAGCTTTCTTT. As protein: CASSSLEGADTEAFF.

The V and J genes are TRBV19 and TRBJ1-2, with no clear D. Germline-derived CDR1 and CDR2 are LNHDA and SQIVND (reference sequence). Deletions cut 8 bases from V and 6 bases from J, with 19 bases between. The CDR3 has 14 amino acids. The CDR3: CASSWSYPLDGYTF. CDR3 coding DNA: TGTGCCAGTTCCTGGTCTTACCCACTGGATGGCTACACCTTC. Filled out from reference TRBV19 and TRBJ1-2, the complete variable domain reads DGGITQSPKYLFRKEGQNVTLSCEQNLNHDAMYWYRQDPGQGLRLIYYSQIVNDFQKGDIAEGYSVSREKKESFPLTVTSAQKNPTAFYLCASSWSYPLDGYTFGSGTRLTVV.

V is TRBV20-1 and J is TRBJ2-2; 9 bases line up with TRBD2. V dropped 2 bases and J dropped 4; count of bases not matched to a gene: 5. This CDR3 region has 15 residues. Germline V gene data show CDR1 as DFQATT and CDR2 as SNEGSKA (reference sequence). The CDR3 reads CSARLSGRGTGELFF. For the CDR3, the DNA is TGCAGTGCTAGACTTAGCGGGAGAGGCACCGGGGAGCTGTTTTTT.

This chain joins TRBV28 and TRBJ1-4; TRBD1 agrees at 9 bases. The CDR3 is 14 residues long. CDR1 and CDR2 from the germline V gene are MDHEN and SYDVKM. After removal of 5 bases from V and 6 bases from J, the junction contained 4 bases not matched to a gene. The CDR3 region has the DNA TGTGCCAGCAGTCCACAGGGGGCGGATGAAAAACTGTTTTTT. Translating gives CASSPQGADEKLFF.